This T cell receptor (beta chain) was identified during a study of blood T cell repertoires in COVID-19 (dated by TCRdb to 2018 to 2020). With regard to the full study: Samples covering the acute and convalescent phases of COVID-19 were provided by collaborators in the United States, Italy and Spain. The prospective study material was composed of cDNA or gDNA derived from T cells, B-cell-depleted T cells, or PBMCs. Deeply sampled blood TCRbeta repertoires from subjects exposed to, actively infected with, or recovered from COVID-19 were included in the dataset. The repertoires were made available in a free public database intended to serve as a resource for research on the immune response to SARS-CoV-2. The samples were drawn from the first 160 participants of the ongoing ImmuneRACE study and from over 950 subjects provided by 6 global collaborators. A de-identified subject ID, COVID-19 status, age in years and sex were almost always included in the sample metadata. HLA class I and class II types, where available, came from metadata supplied by the sample provider rather than from assay-based typing. Overall study outcomes, separate from this receptor: How much clinical and demographic metadata was included differed by source and by participant, and the metadata was provided uncurated.

TCRbeta CDR3 regions were amplified from genomic DNA using the immunoSEQ Assay, a bias-controlled multiplex PCR. The authors' analysis ran thus. Within the assay, amplification of reference gene primers was used to estimate how many nucleated cells each sample contained. To quantify the absolute abundance of each unique TCRbeta CDR3 rearrangement, sequence reads were collapsed and filtered. For each sample, productive Simpson clonality was calculated as the square root of Simpson's diversity index over productive rearrangements. As stored in TCRdb, this immuneACCESS dataset retains in-frame rearrangements with V and J assigned. A fraction of the clones does not appear; measured against another copy, unresolved V genes explain less than half of the discrepancy, and the remainder lacks a known reason. From that table come the V and J calls and clone size; the DNA was used to work out D and trimming. The sample yields fewer than 700,000 clones; roughly nine tenths were counted once. 7.8% of the sample is taken by the ten largest.

One collaborating source in Seattle enrolled patients during active infection and followed them longitudinally through the course of disease. Collaborating institutions collected whole blood in K2EDTA tubes following their own protocols. For TCRbeta analysis, collaborators shipped samples in one of three forms: frozen whole blood, isolated PBMCs, or DNA extracted from either of those sample types. Trimming costs V 2 bases and J 2 bases, and their ends lie 8 bases apart. The CDR3, from cysteine to phenylalanine, totals 13 residues. Only the CDR3 part of the read is kept: 39 bases, read in frame from the first base. Sequences SGHRS (CDR1) and YFSETQ (CDR2) are obtained from the germline V gene. About this clone itself: No antigen is known for it. No qualities accompany the bases; no much larger clone lies one base away. Other DNA sequences within the sample encode an identical CDR3.

The sequence joins TRBV5-1 to TRBJ2-7, with a weak D call of TRBD1 (5 bases match). What was sequenced was peripheral blood. The clonotype comes from a woman in her fifties or sixties with COVID-19, enrolled during active disease. The DNA reads TGCGCCAGCAGCTTCACAGGTACCTACGAGCAGTACTTC. It is translated as CASSFTGTYEQYF.